This T cell receptor beta chain comes out of a study of human T cells and chemical hapten exposure. In the study overall: Slight differences in pooled library volume were the main source of varying TCR yields across samples.

Note on this clonotype: Its cognate antigen is unknown.

Study outcomes and limitations: TCRs above 1 in 1000 frequency stayed constant with DPC sensitization.

Per germline, CDR1 DFQATT and CDR2 SNEGSKA (reference sequence). V dropped 6 bases and J dropped 3; count of bases not matched to a gene: 8. The CDR3 is made up of 13 amino acids. Total RNA was isolated from unfractionated whole blood. TCRdb re-called the 5' RACE reads with MiXCR, one entry per CDR3 protein. The sample lists about 120,000 distinct CDR3 sequences; roughly a fifth were seen once. V is TRBV20-1 and J is TRBJ2-7; TRBD1 matches 7 bases. This clonotype was sampled from a human donor in good health. The CDR3 nucleotides read TGCAGTGCCCCGATCAGGGGGATCTACGAGCAGTACTTC. Protein: CSAPIRGIYEQYF.